Listed here is a single TCR beta chain. The data were produced by immunoSEQ multiplex PCR, yet TCRdb's version contains in-frame clones alone and is incomplete. This table has 150,000 to 200,000 clones, 65% to 80% appearing once. The ends were cut back, 7 bases at V and 3 bases at J, with 6 bases in the middle. The CDR3 totals 12 residues. CDR1 MNHEY and CDR2 SVGAGI come from the germline V gene. The data are from a study of blood T cell repertoires in COVID-19. The sequenced material came from PBMCs or T cells enriched from blood (not recorded which). The clonotype originates from a woman between 45 and 65 years old with acute COVID-19. The chain combines TRBV6-5 with TRBJ2-2, with TRBD1 as a possible D gene (5 bases). CDR3 amino acids: CASIGDTGELFF. CDR3 sequence (DNA): TGTGCCAGCATAGGGGACACCGGGGAGCTGTTTTTT.